The present T cell receptor (beta chain) was sequenced within a study of PD-1 blockade in classical Hodgkin lymphoma. Findings and limits, study-wide: By C4D1 there was a significant rise in CD4+ TCR diversity but not in CD8+ TCR diversity. According to reports, newly diagnosed patients had lower baseline TCR diversity than healthy donors, and relapsed/refractory patients had lower baseline TCR diversity still.

The CDR3 spans 15 residues. Germline CDR1 reads LNHDA; CDR2 reads SQIVND (reference sequence). V was clipped by 4 bases and J by 3 bases; unmatched bases: 6. Clones were sequenced by immunoSEQ multiplex PCR, and TCRdb holds only the in-frame ones, with some missing. The table has 37,000 or so clones, about 91% seen once. Each patient relapsed following autologous stem cell transplantation, and prior brentuximab vedotin exposure differed. Classifying best responses yielded complete response, partial response or progressive disease. Details on this clone: Antigen specificity is unknown.

The source is a human donor with classical Hodgkin lymphoma. J is TRBJ2-7 and V is TRBV19; 10 bases line up with TRBD2. The sample was peripheral blood mononuclear cells (PBMCs), taken before the second cycle of nivolumab. In DNA, the CDR3 is TGTGCCAGTAGTAATCCGGGACTAGCGAACTACGAGCAGTACTTC. Translating it yields CASSNPGLANYEQYF.